Presented here are 20 T cell receptor beta chains from one specimen sequenced in a study of blood T cell repertoires in COVID-19 (dated by TCRdb to 2020 to 2021). The library was obtained by the immunoSEQ multiplex PCR assay. This is the immuneACCESS table as TCRdb keeps it, with only in-frame sequences that have V and J called. A part of the clones is gone; compared with another copy, unresolved V genes explain less than half, and the rest is unexplained. The sample data list 85,000 to 100,000 clones, and 85% of these were observed just once. The ten largest clones take up about 3.8% of the sample. The sequenced sample was peripheral blood. The receptors originated from a man in his sixties with acute or convalescent COVID-19.

The gene calls are TRBV28 and TRBJ1-5; maybe TRBD1 (5 bases). Trimming cost V 3 bases and J 6 bases, with 9 bases left between them. CDR3 length equals 13 residues. Looked up from germline, CDR1 is MDHEN and CDR2 is SYDVKM. The CDR3 sequence is CASSLQGFQPQHF. The CDR3 DNA reads TGTGCCAGCAGTTTGCAGGGTTTTCAGCCCCAGCATTTT.

The CDR3 sequence: CASSYSSGGARNEQFF. The CDR3 coding sequence is TGTGCCAGCAGTTACTCGAGCGGGGGGGCCAGGAATGAGCAGTTCTTC. J is TRBJ2-1 and V is TRBV6-2 or TRBV6-3; 10 bases match TRBD2. The CDR3 length is 16 residues. The germline gives CDR1 MNHEY, CDR2 SVGEGT. The V gene end was trimmed by 0 bases and the J gene end by 7 bases; junction bases not matched to a gene: 6.

A word on this clone: Sequence at one end of the junction differs from germline and may be a read error. The J gene is TRBJ1-4, the V gene TRBV19; D not resolved. Germline V gene sequence: CDR1 LNHDA, CDR2 SQIVND (reference sequence). The CDR3 contains 15 residues. For the CDR3, the DNA is TGTGCCAGTAGTACCAATCGGGGAACTAGTGAAAAACTGTTTTTT. Translating gives CASSTNRGTSEKLFF.

The V call is TRBV4-1, the J call TRBJ1-2; 9 bases line up with TRBD1. The germline V gene encodes CDR1 MGHRA and CDR2 YSYEKL. V lost 3 bases, J lost 7 bases, and 9 bases stayed unmatched. CDR3 length equals 15 residues. The CDR3 bases are TGCGCCAGCAGCCACAGAAGGACAGGGGATGGTGGCTACACCTTC. Its protein product is CASSHRRTGDGGYTF.

V gene TRBV27 combines with J gene TRBJ1-1; 7 nucleotides agree with TRBD1. The CDR3 has 15 residues. J gave up 0 bases and V 4 bases, and 5 bases lay outside the gene matches. Germline V CDR1 and CDR2: MNHEY, SMNVEV (reference sequence). The CDR3, as DNA: TGTGCCAGCAGTTCCTGGGACAGAATGAACACTGAAGCTTTCTTT. This sequence encodes CASSSWDRMNTEAFF.

The chain joins TRBV5-4 to TRBJ1-2, with 7 nucleotides matching TRBD1. Germline lookup yields CDR1 SGHNT and CDR2 YYREEE (reference sequence). Germline trimming cut 3 bases from V and 4 bases from J; bases unmatched to any gene: 12. CDR3 length: 16 amino acids. DNA of the CDR3: TGTGCCAGCAGCTCCCGATTAATACAGGGGAGCTATGGCTACACCTTC. It specifies CASSSRLIQGSYGYTF.

The chain links TRBV5-4 to TRBJ2-1; TRBD2 matches at 8 bases. The CDR3 extends over 17 amino acids. CDR1 is SGHNT and CDR2 is YYREEE in the germline V gene (reference sequence). V was pared by 0 bases and J by 7 bases, with 12 bases of the junction left unmatched. In DNA, the CDR3 is TGTGCCAGCAGCTTGGGGGGGCCCGGGAGGGCCAGAAATGAGCAGTTCTTC. Protein sequence: CASSLGGPGRARNEQFF.

The chain is built from TRBV4-2 and TRBJ2-5, with TRBD2 matching over 7 bases. The CDR3 has 18 amino acids. Germline CDR1 reads LGHNA; CDR2 reads YNFKEQ. The V and J ends lost 0 bases and 1 base, in that order; junction bases with no gene match: 11. The CDR3 here is CASSQDTGGAGVQETQYF. In nucleotides, the CDR3 is TGTGCCAGCAGCCAAGATACTGGAGGGGCGGGGGTCCAAGAGACCCAGTACTTC.

The chain combines TRBV19 with TRBJ2-7, with a possible D match to TRBD1 (6 bases). Trimming left V 7 bases short and J 5 bases short, with 15 bases between. Germline CDR1 is LNHDA and CDR2 is SQIVND (reference sequence). The CDR3 has 13 residues. CDR3 DNA: TGTGCCAGTAAGGTGAAAGGGGGAGACGAGCAGTACTTC. Its translation: CASKVKGGDEQYF.

The V call is TRBV5-8, the J call TRBJ2-7; no firm D call. The germline V and J ends were trimmed by 3 bases and 4 bases, with 5 bases remaining between them. This CDR3 is built from 11 residues. Germline CDR1 reads SGHTS; CDR2 reads YDEGEE. DNA of the CDR3: TGTGCCAGCAGCTCGGGTTACGAGCAGTACTTC. Its protein product is CASSSGYEQYF.

J is TRBJ1-1 and V is TRBV5-1; 8 bases line up with TRBD1. With V trimmed by 2 bases and J by 4 bases, 4 bases remained unmatched. The germline gives CDR1 SGHRS, CDR2 YFSETQ. The CDR3 loop spans 14 amino acids. DNA for the CDR3: TGCGCCAGCAGCTTCGGGACAGGAGGCACTGAAGCTTTCTTT. It specifies CASSFGTGGTEAFF.

A few counts support this clone. The chain links TRBV12-3 or TRBV12-4 to TRBJ1-1; D uncertain. The CDR3 is 13 amino acids. Trimming took 2 bases from V and 3 from J, leaving 7 bases between them. CDR3 in amino acids: CASSLMEDTEAFF. CDR3 in DNA: TGTGCCAGCAGTTTAATGGAGGACACTGAAGCTTTCTTT.

This clone was seen a single time. Other DNA sequences from this sample encode an identical CDR3 as well. The J gene is TRBJ1-1, the V gene TRBV30, with 9 bases lining up with TRBD1. Germline lookup yields CDR1 GTSNPN and CDR2 SVGIG (reference sequence). V was pared by 2 bases and J by 3 bases, with 4 bases of the junction left unmatched. This CDR3 is 14 amino acids long. The DNA of the CDR3 is TGTGCCTGGAGTAGGACAGGGGTGCACACTGAAGCTTTCTTT. Translated: CAWSRTGVHTEAFF. The variable domain in full, completed from reference TRBV30 and TRBJ1-1, reads SQTIHQWPATLVQPVGSPLSLECTVEGTSNPNLYWYRQAAGRGLQLLFYSVGIGQISSEVPQNLSASRPQDRQFILSSKKLLLSDSGFYLCAWSRTGVHTEAFFGQGTRLTVV.

This clone was detected only once. The genes are TRBV4-1 and TRBJ1-2; 9 bases are shared with TRBD1. The ends lost 4 bases at V and 1 base at J; junction bases unmatched: 4. The CDR3 has 15 residues. CDR1 is MGHRA and CDR2 is YSYEKL in the germline V gene. The CDR3 loop reads CASSLGTGNNYGYTF. For the CDR3, the DNA is TGCGCCAGCAGCCTCGGGACAGGGAATAACTATGGCTACACCTTC.

This chain uses TRBV15 with TRBJ1-2; maybe TRBD1 (5 bases). The CDR3 extends over 14 amino acids. V was pared by 0 bases and J by 3 bases, with 8 bases between. Germline V gene data show CDR1 as LNHNV and CDR2 as YYDKDF (reference sequence). The CDR3: CATSRDGRDYGYTF. CDR3 in DNA: TGTGCCACCAGCAGAGATGGCAGGGACTATGGCTACACCTTC.

This chain uses TRBV19 with TRBJ2-2, with a weak D call TRBD2 (5 bases). In germline, CDR1 is LNHDA, CDR2 SQIVND (reference sequence). Trimming removed 3 bases at V and 5 bases at J, with 19 bases between. The CDR3 is 17 residues long. CDR3 DNA sequence: TGTGCCAGTAGTATGGGCGGAACCGGGGTGGGAACCGGGGAGCTGTTTTTT. Protein sequence: CASSMGGTGVGTGELFF.

The rearrangement links TRBV19 to TRBJ1-2; no firm D call. The CDR3 contains 14 residues. Germline V gene sequence: CDR1 LNHDA, CDR2 SQIVND (reference sequence). V was cut by 1 base and J by 0 bases, with 6 bases left in between. The CDR3 nucleotides are TGTGCCAGTAGTATAGGCAGCGCTAACTATGGCTACACCTTC. This translates into CASSIGSANYGYTF.

The rearrangement links TRBV6-5 to TRBJ2-7, with D unresolved. The CDR3 extends over 11 amino acids. With 3 bases removed from V and 6 bases from J, the gap between germline ends came to 6 bases. CDR1 is MNHEY, CDR2 SVGAGI, per germline. The CDR3 nucleotides are TGTGCCAGCAGTTATCTAGGCGAGCAGTACTTC. Translated: CASSYLGEQYF.

Written as DNA, the CDR3 is TGCAGTGCTAGTCCAGGGGGCACTTACGAGCAGTACTTC. Residues: CSASPGGTYEQYF. This chain connects TRBV20-1 to TRBJ2-7, with 8 bases that match TRBD1. Trimming at V came to 3 bases and at J to 4 bases, leaving 5 bases not matched to a gene. Germline CDR1 DFQATT, CDR2 SNEGSKA (reference sequence). This CDR3 comprises 13 residues.

The rearrangement links TRBV30 to TRBJ1-1, with a tentative D call TRBD1 (5 bases). CDR3 size: 14 residues. From germline, CDR1 is GTSNPN and CDR2 SVGIG (reference sequence). V lost 1 base, J lost 4 bases, and 13 bases lay in between. The CDR3 loop is CAWSGPGGGTEAFF. CDR3 in DNA: TGTGCCTGGAGTGGGCCCGGGGGGGGCACTGAAGCTTTCTTT.